This TCR beta chain was observed in a study of blood T cell repertoires in COVID-19. Study-wide context: Sources were T cells, B-cell-depleted T cells, or PBMCs; the material itself was cDNA or gDNA.

CDR3 length equals 13 residues. The germline CDR1 and CDR2 sequences are LNHDA and SQIVND (reference sequence). V was trimmed by 4 bases and J by 1 base, leaving 7 bases between them. Only in-frame clones appear in the TCRdb table, and some are missing; sequencing was by immunoSEQ multiplex PCR. This sample yields about 150,000 clones, of which 70% to 90% are seen a single time; roughly 8% belongs to the top ten. Sequencing used peripheral blood. The gene calls are TRBV19 and TRBJ1-2; D may be TRBD1 (5 bases). The receptor comes from a woman aged 55-70 years with COVID-19, enrolled during active disease. The CDR3 nucleotides read TGTGCCAGTAGTAGACAGATTAACTATGGCTACACCTTC. This translates into CASSRQINYGYTF. The full variable domain, with the rest looked up from reference TRBV19 and TRBJ1-2, is DGGITQSPKYLFRKEGQNVTLSCEQNLNHDAMYWYRQDPGQGLRLIYYSQIVNDFQKGDIAEGYSVSREKKESFPLTVTSAQKNPTAFYLCASSRQINYGYTFGSGTRLTVV.